This entry features one TCR beta chain sequence. No cognate antigen has been identified for it. Base qualities are not provided; no much larger clone lies one nucleotide away. This entry is derived from a study of blood T cell repertoires in COVID-19 (dated by TCRdb to 2018 to 2020). Turning to the overall study: Samples from collaborators originated in the United States, Italy and Spain and spanned both the acute and convalescent phases of COVID-19. The prospective study material was composed of cDNA or gDNA derived from T cells, B-cell-depleted T cells, or PBMCs. The dataset comprised deeply sampled blood TCRbeta repertoires from subjects exposed to, actively infected with, or recovered from COVID-19. The repertoires were made available in a free public database intended to serve as a resource for research on the immune response to SARS-CoV-2. Samples came from the ongoing ImmuneRACE study (first 160 participants) plus 1,254 subjects from 6 global collaborators. A de-identified subject ID, COVID-19 status, age in years and sex were almost always included in the sample metadata. Where HLA class I and class II types were available, the types were taken from metadata supplied by the sample provider, not from assay-based typing. What the authors observed across the whole study: The amount of clinical and demographic metadata varied by source and participant and was provided uncurated.

TCRbeta CDR3 regions were amplified from genomic DNA using the immunoSEQ Assay, a bias-controlled multiplex PCR. In the authors' own workflow: Within the assay, amplification of reference gene primers was used to estimate how many nucleated cells each sample contained. To quantify the absolute abundance of each unique TCRbeta CDR3 rearrangement, sequence reads were collapsed and filtered. For each sample, productive Simpson clonality was calculated as the square root of Simpson's diversity index over productive rearrangements. TCRdb mirrors the immuneACCESS table, restricted to in-frame sequences. Some clones are absent from its copies; in checked studies, under half trace to an unresolved V gene, and the reason for the others is unknown. V, J and clone size reflect that table, while D and trimming were determined from the DNA. The sample records 250,000 to 300,000 clones, approximately 86% of which are singletons. Of the sample, approximately 5.1% falls within the top ten clones.

One collaborating source in Seattle enrolled patients while the patients were actively infected and followed the patients over time throughout the course of disease. The collaborating institutions used their own protocols to collect whole blood in K2EDTA tubes. For TCRbeta analysis, collaborator samples were shipped as frozen whole blood, as isolated PBMCs, or as DNA extracted from either sample type. Counted from cysteine to phenylalanine, this CDR3 has 15 amino acids. Only the CDR3 DNA is retained, 45 bases long and in frame from the first base. Cut back by 2 bases and 7 bases, the V and J ends lie 18 bases apart. CDR1 and CDR2 (SGHRS, YFSETQ) derive from the germline V gene.

This TCR came from a woman aged 60-75 years with COVID-19, enrolled during active disease. Sequencing was carried out using peripheral blood. The rearrangement combines TRBV5-1 with TRBJ2-5; the D gene is possibly TRBD2, with 5 bases matching. The bases read TGCGCCAGCAGCTTCACGGGCCTCGAGGGTGGGACCCAGTACTTC. Protein translation: CASSFTGLEGGTQYF.